Below, 21 T cell receptor beta chains from the same sample are listed, as sequenced in a study of shared clonotypes between healthy human individuals. The data were produced by immunoSEQ multiplex PCR, yet TCRdb's version contains in-frame clones alone and is incomplete. The profile shows some 450,000 clones, approximately 77% of them singletons. The sequenced sample was PBMCs. These receptors originate from a woman aged 40 to 50 in good health. Some clones in this sample may be carry-over from other donors' samples.

Details on this clone: A read error is the likely source, as a far larger clone sits one nucleotide away. The chain joins TRBV5-6 to TRBJ1-4; no firm D call. CDR1 is SGHDT and CDR2 is YYEEEE in the germline V gene. Deletions cut 3 bases from V and 4 bases from J, with 10 bases between. This CDR3 is 14 amino acids long. The DNA of the CDR3 is TGTGCCAGCAGCTCGGAACACCATAATGAAAAACTGTTTTTT. It encodes CASSSEHHNEKLFF.

In this sample, this clone turned up once. The chain links TRBV15 to TRBJ1-2; D is undetermined. Per germline, CDR1 LNHNV and CDR2 YYDKDF (reference sequence). Trimming pared 0 bases from V and 0 bases from J, leaving 11 bases between. The CDR3 contains 16 residues. In DNA form, the CDR3 reads TGTGCCACCAGCAGAGATCTGGGCAGTACTAACTATGGCTACACCTTC. Its translation is CATSRDLGSTNYGYTF.

Note on this clone: The identical CDR3 is also encoded by other nucleotide sequences in the sample. The chain has TRBV28 and TRBJ1-4, with D maybe TRBD1 (5 bases). Germline loops: CDR1 MDHEN, CDR2 SYDVKM. This CDR3 comprises 15 residues. V lost 7 bases, J lost 0 bases, and 12 bases lay in between. In nucleotides, the CDR3 is TGTGCCAGCACCTTGGGGGGGGCAACTAATGAAAAACTGTTTTTT. Its protein is CASTLGGATNEKLFF.

The chain employs TRBV7-2 and TRBJ1-1; TRBD1 matches at 8 bases. In germline, CDR1 is SGHTA, CDR2 FQGNSA. The length of the CDR3 is 16 residues. The ends lost 5 bases at V and 1 base at J; junction bases unmatched: 9. The DNA of the CDR3 is TGTGCCAGCAGCACACGCCGTGGACAGGGGAACACTGAAGCTTTCTTT. Amino acids: CASSTRRGQGNTEAFF.

CDR3 sequence: CASSSGTGSQETQYF. The CDR3 DNA follows: TGTGCCAGCAGCTCCGGGACAGGGAGCCAAGAGACCCAGTACTTC. This chain joins TRBV7-9 and TRBJ2-5, with TRBD1 identical over 9 bases. The germline V gene has CDR1 SEHNR and CDR2 FQNEAQ (reference sequence). The CDR3 is 15 amino acids. V trimming: 4 bases; J trimming: 1 base; junction bases outside the gene matches: 4. Variable domain in full (rest from reference TRBV7-9 and TRBJ2-5): DTGVSQNPRHKITKRGQNVTFRCDPISEHNRLYWYRQTLGQGPEFLTYFQNEAQLEKSRLLSDRFSAERPKGSFSTLEIQRTEQGDSAMYLCASSSGTGSQETQYFGPGTRLLVL.

A single count supports this clone. The genes are TRBV4-3 and TRBJ2-7; TRBD2 aligns across 9 bases. Germline trimming cut 1 base from V and 6 bases from J; bases unmatched to any gene: 7. The CDR3 has 15 amino acids. CDR1 and CDR2 from the germline V gene are LGHNA and YSLEER. The CDR3 DNA reads TGCGCCAGCAGCCAAGTAGCGGGAGAATTAACCGAGCAGTACTTC. Amino acids: CASSQVAGELTEQYF.

The chain recombines TRBV25-1 with TRBJ2-2; TRBD1 might be the D (5 bases). Germline V gives CDR1 MGHDK, CDR2 SYGVNS. The germline V and J ends were trimmed by 6 bases and 4 bases, with 21 bases remaining between them. The CDR3 is made up of 17 amino acids. DNA for the CDR3: TGTGCCAGCAGCCCTGCGATAGCAGGGTGGATCACCGGGGAGCTGTTTTTT. This sequence encodes CASSPAIAGWITGELFF.

The CDR3 loop is CASSLSGKNTEAFF. The CDR3 DNA reads TGTGCCAGCAGCTTGTCAGGGAAGAACACTGAAGCTTTCTTT. The rearrangement uses TRBV7-9 and TRBJ1-1, with a possible D match to TRBD1 (5 bases). Deletions cut 3 bases from V and 1 base from J, with 9 bases between. There are 14 residues in the CDR3. Per germline, CDR1 SEHNR and CDR2 FQNEAQ (reference sequence). The full variable domain, its missing parts supplied by reference TRBV7-9 and TRBJ1-1, is DTGVSQNPRHKITKRGQNVTFRCDPISEHNRLYWYRQTLGQGPEFLTYFQNEAQLEKSRLLSDRFSAERPKGSFSTLEIQRTEQGDSAMYLCASSLSGKNTEAFFGQGTRLTVV.

This clone came up many times. The same CDR3 can be traced to other DNA sequences in this sample. CDR3 amino acids: CAWSLDNSPLHF. The CDR3 region has the DNA TGTGCCTGGAGTCTTGATAATTCACCCCTCCACTTT. This chain connects TRBV30 to TRBJ1-6; no definite D call. V was cut by 2 bases and J by 5 bases, with 4 bases left in between. This CDR3 is 12 amino acids long. Germline V gene data show CDR1 as GTSNPN and CDR2 as SVGIG (reference sequence).

The chain carries TRBV15 and TRBJ2-2; D not certain. Trimming took off 0 bases at V and 3 bases at J, with 5 bases between the two ends. This CDR3 is 14 amino acids long. CDR1 LNHNV and CDR2 YYDKDF come from the germline V gene (reference sequence). The CDR3 DNA is TGTGCCACCAGCAGAGAGGCGGACACCGGGGAGCTGTTTTTT. As protein: CATSREADTGELFF.

Remarks on this clone: This may come from a read error, since a much larger clone is one base off. This chain connects TRBV29-1 to TRBJ1-1, with D possibly TRBD1 on 5 matching bases. The CDR3 is 14 amino acids. CDR1 is SQVTM, CDR2 ANQGSEA, per germline. DNA for the CDR3: TGCAGCGTTGAAGATAGAAAGGGGAACGCTGAAGCTTTCTTT. Protein: CSVEDRKGNAEAFF.

The rearrangement links TRBV4-2 to TRBJ2-3, with D perhaps matching TRBD2 (6 bases). Germline CDR1 LGHNA, CDR2 YNFKEQ. The CDR3 runs to 16 residues. V was pared by 1 base and J by 4 bases, with 15 bases between. The CDR3 DNA reads TGTGCCAGCAGCCAAGTAGGTGGGAGGAGGGCAGATACGCAGTATTTT. Its translation is CASSQVGGRRADTQYF.

The rearrangement links TRBV9 to TRBJ2-1, with a possible D match to TRBD1 (5 bases). Deletions cut 4 bases from V and 7 bases from J, with 9 bases between. The V gene's germline CDR1 is SGDLS and CDR2 YYNGEE. This CDR3 has 12 amino acids. The CDR3 spells CASSPNRNEQFF. The CDR3 region has the DNA TGTGCCAGCAGCCCAAACAGGAATGAGCAGTTCTTC.

The V and J genes are TRBV7-9 and TRBJ2-1; 9 bases line up with TRBD2. V gave up 0 bases and J gave up 4 bases; unmatched junction bases: 4. The CDR3 length is 16 residues. Germline lookup yields CDR1 SEHNR and CDR2 FQNEAQ (reference sequence). The CDR3 DNA follows: TGTGCCAGCAGCTTAGCGAGGCTAGCGGGATACAATGAGCAGTTCTTC. Its protein product is CASSLARLAGYNEQFF.

About this clone itself: A read error is possible here, since a much larger clone lies one base away. Because the CDR3 is missing its conserved closing phenylalanine or tryptophan, this is likely a read error. The chain has TRBV4-2 and TRBJ1-2, with D unresolved. Germline loops: CDR1 LGHNA, CDR2 YNFKEQ. V shed 0 bases and J shed 1 base, with 9 bases lying between them. This CDR3 is built from 15 residues. CDR3 in amino acids: CASSQDPRINYGYTL. DNA for the CDR3: TGTGCCAGCAGCCAAGACCCACGGATTAACTATGGCTACACCCTC.

The chain uses TRBV25-1 and TRBJ2-1; D remains ambiguous. CDR3 length: 11 residues. Between the trimmed V and J ends, which lost 4 bases and 4 bases, there was a span of 2 bases. Germline-derived CDR1 and CDR2 are MGHDK and SYGVNS. CDR3 coding DNA: TGTGCCAGCAGTGTTTACAATGAGCAGTTCTTC. Translation: CASSVYNEQFF.

The V gene is TRBV29-1, the J gene TRBJ1-2; D ambiguous. The V end lost 8 bases, the J end lost 3 bases, and 10 bases lay between the germline ends. This CDR3 is built from 11 residues. From germline, CDR1 is SQVTM and CDR2 ANQGSEA. Written as DNA, the CDR3 is TGCAGCACGGACGGCGACTATGGCTACACCTTC. Its protein product is CSTDGDYGYTF.

CDR3 in DNA: TGTGCCATCAGTGAGTGGGGGGAGACCCAGTACTTC. It codes for CAISEWGETQYF. The chain is built from TRBV10-3 and TRBJ2-5; perhaps D is TRBD1 or TRBD2 (5 bases each). Germline-derived CDR1 and CDR2 are ENHRY and SYGVKD. The CDR3 runs to 12 residues. Trimming left V 1 base short and J 5 bases short, with 5 bases between.

As for this clone: One base separates it from a far larger clone, so it is likely a read error. V is TRBV4-3 and J is TRBJ1-2; D not certain. Germline V lookup: CDR1 LGHNA, CDR2 YSLEER. V lost 1 base, J lost 0 bases, and 12 bases lay in between. This CDR3 spans 16 amino acids. As DNA, the CDR3 is TGCGCCAGCAGCCAAGGTCTAACAGAGGCTAACTATGGCTACACCTTC. Protein product: CASSQGLTEANYGYTF.

The chain recombines TRBV6-1 with TRBJ1-5; D is unclear. Germline V gene data show CDR1 as MNHNS and CDR2 as SASEGT. CDR3 size: 16 residues. The germline V and J ends were trimmed by 1 base and 2 bases, with 12 bases remaining between them. The CDR3 sequence: CASSEGSSIGNQPQHF. CDR3 nucleotides: TGTGCCAGCAGTGAAGGCTCCTCAATCGGCAATCAGCCCCAGCATTTT.

In the case of this clone: A far bigger clonotype differs at one base, so this is likely a read error. The chain employs TRBV30 and TRBJ2-7, with D perhaps given as TRBD1 or TRBD2 (6 bases each). The CDR3 sequence is 13 residues long. The germline V gene encodes CDR1 GTSNPN and CDR2 SVGIG (reference sequence). The CDR3 is CAWRTGGSYEKYF. For the CDR3, the DNA is TGTGCCTGGAGGACCGGGGGCTCCTACGAGAAGTACTTC.